The 30 T cell receptor beta chains given below trace back to one sample, sequenced in a study of regulatory T cells in long-lasting Graves disease. HTBI primers from iRepertoire and Arm-PCR of CDR3 regions yielded the TCR beta libraries. TCRdb ran MiXCR on the multiplex PCR reads and lists one entry per CDR3 protein. There are approximately 500,000 distinct CDR3 sequences in the sample; 20% to 25% occur only once, and 7% to 9% lies in the top ten. Time point reported: persistent/refractory GD, antithyroid drugs over 5 years with positive TRAb. RNA from PBMCs was the source of the TCR library. This specimen consisted of peripheral blood mononuclear cells (PBMCs), obtained when the disease was refractory, from a patient treated with antithyroid drugs. The receptors originated from a female donor with Graves disease.

This clonotype was found many times. The rearrangement links TRBV28 to TRBJ2-7; no firm D call. The CDR3 is 12 residues long. Germline V lookup: CDR1 MDHEN, CDR2 SYDVKM. V was clipped by 6 bases and J by 5 bases, with 11 bases between them. The CDR3 loop reads CASRIGLDEQYF. CDR3 in DNA: TGTGCCAGCAGAATAGGGCTCGACGAGCAGTACTTC.

This clonotype was picked up many times. V and J are TRBV28 and TRBJ1-2; 9 nucleotides match TRBD1. CDR1 is MDHEN and CDR2 is SYDVKM in the germline V gene. V lost 6 bases and J lost 5; bases outside the gene matches: 7. This CDR3 is built from 14 residues. The CDR3 DNA follows: TGTGCCAGCAGCGGGACAGGGAGGCAGTATGGCTACACCTTC. Translating gives CASSGTGRQYGYTF.

To note about this clonotype: This is likely a read error, given that the CDR3 carries no conserved phenylalanine or tryptophan at its end. The chain combines TRBV11-2 with TRBJ2-7; 7 bases match TRBD2. CDR3 length equals 15 residues. CDR1 and CDR2 from the germline V gene are SGHAT and FQNNGV. V lost 5 bases, J lost 3 bases, and 10 bases stayed unmatched. The CDR3 loop reads CASSPITGLHYEQYL. CDR3 coding DNA: TGTGCCAGCAGCCCCATAACGGGACTACACTACGAGCAGTACTTG.

This clonotype came up a few times. The V gene is TRBV4-2, the J gene TRBJ1-2; 7 bases map to TRBD1. The CDR3 length is 15 residues. V lost 1 base to trimming and J lost 2 bases; unmatched junction nucleotides: 4. CDR1 LGHNA and CDR2 YNFKEQ come from the germline V gene. The CDR3: CASSQAEGANYGYTF. In DNA form, the CDR3 reads TGTGCCAGCAGCCAAGCAGAGGGGGCGAACTATGGCTACACCTTC.

The table lists this clonotype with many counts. The CDR3 protein is CASSLGVSGNTIYF. The CDR3 DNA is TGTGCCAGCAGCTTAGGAGTCTCTGGAAACACCATATATTTT. V and J are TRBV7-2 and TRBJ1-3, with no clear D. The V gene lost 1 base and the J gene lost 0 bases, with 4 bases spanning the gap. The germline V gene encodes CDR1 SGHTA and CDR2 FQGNSA. The CDR3 has 14 amino acids.

This clonotype was seen ten or more times. J is TRBJ2-5 and V is TRBV3-1; D is uncertain. V lost 0 bases, J lost 2 bases, and 10 bases lay in between. This CDR3 comprises 15 residues. Germline V gives CDR1 LGHDT, CDR2 YNNKEL (reference sequence). CDR3: CASSQEGRTQETQYF. In DNA form, the CDR3 reads TGTGCCAGCAGCCAAGAAGGCCGAACGCAAGAGACCCAGTACTTC.

This clonotype showed up just a few times. The V gene is TRBV5-4, the J gene TRBJ2-7; D not resolved. The CDR3 runs 15 residues. With 4 bases removed from V and 0 bases from J, the gap between germline ends came to 14 bases. Germline V gene data show CDR1 as SGHNT and CDR2 as YYREEE (reference sequence). CDR3: CASSARWIPSYEQYF. The CDR3 region has the DNA TGTGCCAGCAGCGCTAGGTGGATTCCCTCCTACGAGCAGTACTTC. Together with reference TRBV5-4 and TRBJ2-7, the CDR3 gives the full variable domain: ETGVTQSPTHLIKTRGQQVTLRCSSQSGHNTVSWYQQALGQGPQFIFQYYREEENGRGNFPPRFSGLQFPNYSSELNVNALELDDSALYLCASSARWIPSYEQYFGPGTRLTVT.

This clonotype was observed a handful of times. This rearrangement joins TRBV12-3 or TRBV12-4 to TRBJ1-5; perhaps TRBD1 as D (5 bases). Trimming took 3 bases from V and 6 from J, leaving 15 bases between them. This CDR3 is 15 amino acids long. The CDR3 DNA reads TGTGCCAGCAGTTTTAGGGCAGGGCCTAGTCAGCCCCAGCATTTT. Its protein is CASSFRAGPSQPQHF.

The genes are TRBV3-1 and TRBJ1-2, with D unclear. The CDR3 has 16 amino acids. Germline V gene sequence: CDR1 LGHDT, CDR2 YNNKEL (reference sequence). The V end lost 2 bases, the J end lost 0 bases, and 13 bases lay between the germline ends. CDR3 region: CASSQRLGPANYGYTF. The CDR3 bases are TGTGCCAGCAGCCAAAGGTTAGGACCCGCTAACTATGGCTACACCTTC.

In its sample, this clonotype was seen a few times. The chain employs TRBV30 and TRBJ1-1, with no clear D. The length of the CDR3 is 13 residues. The germline CDR1 and CDR2 sequences are GTSNPN and SVGIG (reference sequence). The V end lost 1 base, the J end lost 0 bases, and 6 bases lay between the germline ends. For the CDR3, the DNA is TGTGCCTGGAGTGGGCAGTTGAACACTGAAGCTTTCTTT. Translating gives CAWSGQLNTEAFF.

The genes are TRBV12-3 or TRBV12-4 and TRBJ1-2; 7 bases agree with TRBD1. V was pared by 5 bases and J by 3 bases, with 9 bases of the junction left unmatched. The CDR3 is 15 residues long. CDR3 region: CASSPRQGKDYGYTF. The CDR3 nucleotides read TGTGCCAGCAGTCCGAGACAGGGCAAGGACTATGGCTACACCTTC.

This clonotype was detected only a few times. The gene calls are TRBV19 and TRBJ2-7; 7 nucleotides line up with TRBD2. CDR1 and CDR2 from the germline V gene are LNHDA and SQIVND (reference sequence). The CDR3 is 13 residues long. V gave up 7 bases and J gave up 3 bases; unmatched junction bases: 6. The CDR3 loop reads CASTAGVNYEQYF. In nucleotides, the CDR3 is TGTGCCAGTACGGCGGGAGTCAACTACGAGCAGTACTTC.

This clonotype was seen ten or more times. V gene TRBV12-3 or TRBV12-4 combines with J gene TRBJ2-2; D not resolved. Trimming cost V 2 bases and J 5 bases, with 12 bases left between them. CDR3 length equals 15 residues. CDR3 in amino acids: CASSLSARTTGELFF. The CDR3 DNA reads TGTGCCAGCAGTTTATCGGCTAGGACGACCGGGGAGCTGTTTTTT.

This clonotype came up many times. This chain uses TRBV7-2 with TRBJ2-7, with a weak D call TRBD1 (6 bases). The germline V and J ends were trimmed by 8 bases and 2 bases, with 16 bases remaining between them. CDR3 length: 14 amino acids. The V gene's germline CDR1 is SGHTA and CDR2 FQGNSA. CDR3 sequence: CASSTGEGAYEQYF. The DNA for the CDR3 is TGTGCCAGCTCAACGGGCGAGGGGGCCTACGAGCAGTACTTC.

This clonotype has a count of ten or more. The rearrangement joins TRBV6-1 to TRBJ1-1; weak D call: TRBD1 (5 bases). The V gene's germline CDR1 is MNHNS and CDR2 SASEGT. The CDR3 runs 15 residues. V lost 6 bases and J lost 0, with 14 bases in between. The CDR3 sequence: CASRDKRVVNTEAFF. The CDR3 region has the DNA TGTGCCAGCAGGGACAAAAGGGTGGTGAACACTGAAGCTTTCTTT.

The CDR3 loop is CAIMDRAGYEQYF. The CDR3 DNA reads as TGTGCCATCATGGACAGGGCTGGCTACGAGCAGTACTTC. The chain is built from TRBV10-3 and TRBJ2-7; 8 positions agree with TRBD1. The CDR3 is 13 residues long. V lost 7 bases and J lost 3; bases outside the gene matches: 5. Germline V lookup: CDR1 ENHRY, CDR2 SYGVKD.

In this sample, this clonotype turned up many times. The chain employs TRBV28 and TRBJ1-2; TRBD1 agrees at 7 bases. In germline, CDR1 is MDHEN, CDR2 SYDVKM. With 8 bases clipped from V and 6 bases from J, the junction kept 9 bases outside the gene matches. The length of the CDR3 is 13 residues. CDR3 region: CASRPPGGHGYTF. CDR3 coding DNA: TGTGCCAGCCGACCCCCAGGGGGTCATGGCTACACCTTC.

Only a few counts were recorded for this clonotype. This chain joins TRBV3-1 and TRBJ1-5; D is possibly TRBD1 (5 bases). CDR1 is LGHDT, CDR2 YNNKEL, per germline (reference sequence). The CDR3 contains 15 residues. V was shortened by 0 bases and J by 5 bases, with 11 bases between the two germline ends. CDR3 bases: TGTGCCAGCAGCCAAGATGGGGGGTCGGATCAGCCCCAGCATTTT. Residues: CASSQDGGSDQPQHF.

This clonotype was observed many times. The chain links TRBV28 to TRBJ1-1; D perhaps matches TRBD1 (5 bases). V lost 7 bases to trimming and J lost 10 bases, with 25 bases between them. This CDR3 has 15 amino acids. Germline V gene data show CDR1 as MDHEN and CDR2 as SYDVKM. The CDR3 nucleotides read TGTGCCAGCACCATAAGGGGTGTGAGTGAATGGGGAGCTTTCTTT. Translating it yields CASTIRGVSEWGAFF.

Only a few counts were recorded for this clonotype. The gene calls are TRBV2 and TRBJ1-1, with 9 bases matching TRBD1. The CDR3 contains 15 residues. Trimming removed 0 bases from V and 8 bases from J; junction bases left unmatched: 7. Germline values: CDR1 SNHLY, CDR2 FYNNEI. CDR3 nucleotides: TGTGCCAGCAGTGAAGCGCTACAGGGGGCTAGGGAAGCTTTCTTT. This encodes CASSEALQGAREAFF.

The chain employs TRBV20-1 and TRBJ2-5; D unresolved. The ends were cut back, 6 bases at V and 5 bases at J, with 19 bases in the middle. Germline V gene lookup returns CDR1 DFQATT and CDR2 SNEGSKA (reference sequence). The CDR3 length is 14 residues. In nucleotides, the CDR3 is TGCAGTGCAAGCGCGTATGGGAACCGGGAGACCCAGTACTTC. This codes for CSASAYGNRETQYF.

The chain uses TRBV19 and TRBJ1-5; no clear D. Germline-derived CDR1 and CDR2 are LNHDA and SQIVND (reference sequence). Trimming stripped 3 bases from V and 7 bases from J, with 10 bases between. This CDR3 contains 13 residues. CDR3 protein: CASSMLGGQPQHF. As DNA, the CDR3 is TGTGCCAGTAGTATGTTAGGAGGACAGCCCCAGCATTTT. The variable domain in full, with the rest retrieved from reference TRBV19 and TRBJ1-5, is DGGITQSPKYLFRKEGQNVTLSCEQNLNHDAMYWYRQDPGQGLRLIYYSQIVNDFQKGDIAEGYSVSREKKESFPLTVTSAQKNPTAFYLCASSMLGGQPQHFGDGTRLSIL.

There are a few counts of this clonotype. The V call is TRBV20-1, the J call TRBJ2-7; the match to TRBD1 covers 8 bases. V trimming: 6 bases; J trimming: 3 bases; junction bases outside the gene matches: 13. Germline lookup yields CDR1 DFQATT and CDR2 SNEGSKA (reference sequence). This CDR3 spans 15 amino acids. CDR3 residues: CSAGRTGLENYEQYF. As DNA, the CDR3 is TGCAGTGCCGGGCGGACAGGGTTAGAAAACTACGAGCAGTACTTC.

This clonotype was seen only a few times. The J gene is TRBJ2-7, the V gene TRBV3-1; 10 bases map to TRBD1. Germline CDR1 and CDR2: LGHDT and YNNKEL (reference sequence). Losses at the gene ends were 9 bases for V and 3 bases for J; bases not matched to a gene: 11. CDR3 length equals 15 residues. CDR3 loop: CASYWVDRGFYEQYF. CDR3 DNA: TGTGCCAGTTATTGGGTGGACAGGGGGTTCTACGAGCAGTACTTC.

Ten or more counts support this clonotype. V gene TRBV7-2 combines with J gene TRBJ1-4, with 7 bases matching TRBD1. CDR3 length: 16 amino acids. Germline trimming cut 6 bases from V and 4 bases from J; bases unmatched to any gene: 11. From germline, CDR1 is SGHTA and CDR2 FQGNSA. In nucleotides, the CDR3 is TGTGCCAGCAGTCTCGAAGGGGGCCAGAATAATGAAAAACTGTTTTTT. Its protein is CASSLEGGQNNEKLFF.

This clonotype has a handful of counts. The chain combines TRBV6-2 or TRBV6-3 with TRBJ2-7; D possibly corresponds to TRBD1 (6 bases). In germline, CDR1 is MNHEY, CDR2 SVGEGT. V lost 0 bases, J lost 5 bases, and 14 bases lay in between. The CDR3 totals 15 residues. The CDR3 region has the DNA TGTGCCAGCAGTTACTCGGAGGACAGTCCCCACGAGCAGTACTTC. Translation gives CASSYSEDSPHEQYF.

A note on this clonotype: The junction and the germline gene differ at one end; a read error may be behind it. The rearrangement uses TRBV6-2 or TRBV6-3 and TRBJ2-7, with 7 bases that match TRBD1. Germline V gene sequence: CDR1 MNHEY, CDR2 SVGEGT. This CDR3 region has 13 residues. CDR3 sequence reads: CASRRTGAYEQHF. For the CDR3, the DNA is TGTGCCAGCAGAAGAACAGGGGCCTACGAGCAGCACTTC.

DNA for the CDR3: TGTGCCAGCGGGAGCGAGACCCGCAATGAGCAGTTCTTC. The encoded protein is CASGSETRNEQFF. The rearrangement links TRBV2 to TRBJ2-1, with D tentatively TRBD2 (5 bases). V was pared by 8 bases and J by 6 bases, with 14 bases between. CDR3 length equals 13 residues. Germline CDR1 reads SNHLY; CDR2 reads FYNNEI.

In its sample, this clonotype was seen many times. The chain uses TRBV27 and TRBJ2-7, with 11 bases aligning to TRBD1. The trim removed 5 bases at V and 3 bases at J, leaving 3 bases unmatched. This CDR3 has 14 residues. From germline, CDR1 is MNHEY and CDR2 SMNVEV (reference sequence). CDR3 region: CASSAGTGGYEQYF. For the CDR3, the DNA is TGTGCCAGCAGTGCCGGGACAGGGGGCTACGAGCAGTACTTC.

The table lists this clonotype with a few counts. The chain has TRBV27 and TRBJ2-1, with 10 positions matching TRBD2. Germline V CDR1 and CDR2: MNHEY, SMNVEV (reference sequence). After removal of 0 bases from V and 8 bases from J, the junction contained 7 bases not matched to a gene. The CDR3 extends over 16 amino acids. CDR3 amino acids: CASSLSTSGKLDEQFF. The CDR3 nucleotides are TGTGCCAGCAGTTTATCAACTAGCGGGAAACTCGATGAGCAGTTCTTC.